These 22 T cell receptor beta chains originate from one sample sequenced in a study of T-cell reconstitution after alpha-beta-depleted transplantation in children. Unique molecular identifiers were incorporated during preparation of the TCRbeta library. TCRdb redid the calling of the PCR reads with MiXCR, one entry per CDR3 protein. The table lists over 200,000 distinct CDR3 sequences, about 11% of them singletons. This specimen was PBMCs, taken before TCRalphabeta/CD19-depleted stem cell transplant. These receptors were obtained from a child less than two years old with acute myeloid leukemia, due to receive a stem cell transplant.

This clonotype was recorded at least ten times. The chain employs TRBV28 and TRBJ2-3; D tentatively reads TRBD1 or TRBD2 (7 bases each). V was cut by 6 bases and J by 1 base, with 14 bases left in between. CDR3 length: 15 residues. CDR1 and CDR2 from the germline V gene are MDHEN and SYDVKM. The CDR3: CASRSGGAGTDTQYF. The DNA for the CDR3 is TGTGCCAGCAGATCAGGGGGGGCAGGCACAGATACGCAGTATTTT.

Ten or more counts support this clonotype. The CDR3 here is CAIRGTSGGAEQFF. CDR3 DNA sequence: TGTGCCATCAGGGGGACTAGCGGAGGGGCTGAGCAGTTCTTC. The chain joins TRBV10-3 to TRBJ2-1, with 11 bases that match TRBD2. The CDR3 runs 14 residues. Germline lookup yields CDR1 ENHRY and CDR2 SYGVKD. V lost 6 bases to trimming and J lost 9 bases; unmatched junction nucleotides: 7.

This clonotype has more than one count but fewer than ten. This may stem from a read error, because a much larger clone lies one nucleotide away. V is TRBV7-9 and J is TRBJ2-2; D is ambiguous. The CDR3 totals 14 residues. The germline V gene has CDR1 SEHNR and CDR2 FQNEAQ (reference sequence). CDR3 DNA: TGTGCCAGCAGCGGAGAGATGAACGCCGGGGAGCTGTTTTTT. Residues: CASSGEMNAGELFF.

This clonotype was detected many times. The chain has TRBV12-3 or TRBV12-4 and TRBJ1-1; perhaps TRBD1 as D (5 bases). The CDR3 extends over 17 amino acids. Trimming stripped 3 bases from V and 0 bases from J, with 17 bases between. CDR3 sequence: CASSLAGLFRMNTEAFF. CDR3 bases: TGTGCCAGCAGTTTGGCAGGGTTATTTCGTATGAACACTGAAGCTTTCTTT.

This clonotype has at least ten counts. CDR3 residues: CASSPWTGTGELFF. In nucleotides, the CDR3 is TGTGCCAGCAGCCCCTGGACAGGCACCGGGGAGCTGTTTTTT. The chain has TRBV7-9 and TRBJ2-2, with TRBD1 matching 7 bases. This CDR3 spans 14 amino acids. Germline-derived CDR1 and CDR2 are SEHNR and FQNEAQ (reference sequence). V shed 5 bases, J shed 4 bases, and the junction held 4 bases outside the gene matches.

This clonotype was detected many times. The chain uses TRBV6-1 and TRBJ2-3; D might be TRBD1 or TRBD2, each matching 5 bases. The germline V gene has CDR1 MNHNS and CDR2 SASEGT. This CDR3 spans 17 amino acids. V lost 3 bases and J 6 bases, leaving 22 bases between the germline ends. DNA of the CDR3: TGTGCCAGCAGTGAGTTCCTTTTAGACCAGGGAGTGGATACGCAGTATTTT. Amino acids: CASSEFLLDQGVDTQYF.

The V call is TRBV24-1, the J call TRBJ2-5; a weak D match, TRBD2 (7 bases). From germline, CDR1 is KGHDR and CDR2 SFDVKD. V lost 5 bases and J 4 bases, leaving 13 bases between the germline ends. The CDR3 runs to 14 residues. CDR3 amino acids: CATSGGGGGETQYF. CDR3 bases: TGTGCCACCAGTGGAGGGGGGGGCGGAGAGACCCAGTACTTC.

This clonotype was seen ten or more times. The chain joins TRBV29-1 to TRBJ1-2, with unresolved D. CDR1 and CDR2 (germline): SQVTM, ANQGSEA. The CDR3 spans 12 residues. The V end was cut by 6 bases, the J end by 4 bases, with 12 bases between. The chain's CDR3 is CSVSGGSYGYTF. The CDR3 coding sequence is TGCAGCGTCTCAGGAGGCTCCTATGGCTACACCTTC.

This clonotype was counted ten times or more. The chain combines TRBV7-9 with TRBJ1-6, with 9 positions matching TRBD1. V shed 5 bases and J 7 bases; nucleotides not matched to a gene: 3. The CDR3 sequence is 14 residues long. Germline V CDR1 and CDR2: SEHNR, FQNEAQ (reference sequence). The CDR3 nucleotides read TGTGCCAGCAGCCAGGACAGGGGCAATTCACCCCTCCACTTT. It is translated as CASSQDRGNSPLHF.

This clonotype has at least ten counts. The gene calls are TRBV3-1 and TRBJ2-7; weak D call: TRBD1 (5 bases). The V gene lost 1 base and the J gene lost 2 bases, with 12 bases spanning the gap. Germline CDR1 is LGHDT and CDR2 is YNNKEL (reference sequence). This CDR3 has 15 residues. The CDR3 sequence is CASSQGQYLTYEQYF. The CDR3 region has the DNA TGTGCCAGCAGCCAAGGACAGTATCTTACCTACGAGCAGTACTTC.

This clonotype was recorded a few times. The rearrangement uses TRBV4-2 and TRBJ2-1; D is ambiguous. CDR3 length equals 12 residues. In germline, CDR1 is LGHNA, CDR2 YNFKEQ. V was cut by 4 bases and J by 7 bases, with 8 bases left in between. Written as DNA, the CDR3 is TGTGCCAGCAGCCCTGAGAGGAATGAGCAGTTCTTC. Its protein is CASSPERNEQFF.

This clonotype was found many times. Here the CDR3 DNA reads TGTGCCAGCAGCCAAGCGCTAGTAGATGAGCAGTTCTTC. Its protein is CASSQALVDEQFF. This chain joins TRBV14 and TRBJ2-1; D is undetermined. Between the trimmed V and J ends, which lost 1 base and 8 bases, there was a span of 9 bases. Germline V gene lookup returns CDR1 SGHDN and CDR2 FVKESK. This CDR3 contains 13 residues. The full variable domain, with the rest looked up from reference TRBV14 and TRBJ2-1, is EAGVTQFPSHSVIEKGQTVTLRCDPISGHDNLYWYRRVMGKEIKFLLHFVKESKQDESGMPNNRFLAERTGGTYSTLKVQPAELEDSGVYFCASSQALVDEQFFGPGTRLTVL.

About this clonotype: A clone one base away is much larger, so this may be a read error. The V call is TRBV5-1, the J call TRBJ1-1; D may be TRBD1 (5 bases). Trimming shortened V by 9 bases and J by 4 bases, and 16 bases separated the two germline ends. The CDR3 is 13 residues long. Germline V lookup: CDR1 SGHRS, CDR2 YFSETQ. The CDR3 reads CATWRGGSTEAFF. CDR3 sequence (DNA): TGCGCCACCTGGAGGGGAGGTAGCACTGAAGCTTTCTTT.

This clonotype was detected many times. This chain uses TRBV7-2 with TRBJ1-5, with TRBD1 as a possible D gene (6 bases). The CDR3 is 15 residues long. V lost 1 base and J 5 bases, leaving 12 bases between the germline ends. Germline values: CDR1 SGHTA, CDR2 FQGNSA. The CDR3 DNA sequence: TGTGCCAGCAGCTTAGTAGGGGGGAGAGATCAGCCCCAGCATTTT. It translates to CASSLVGGRDQPQHF.

Many counts were recorded for this clonotype. V usage is TRBV5-1 and J usage is TRBJ2-2; 9 bases fit TRBD1. Germline CDR1 and CDR2: SGHRS and YFSETQ. V was clipped by 3 bases and J by 5 bases; unmatched bases: 5. This CDR3 has 15 amino acids. Here the CDR3 reads CASSSRTGETGELFF. The CDR3 nucleotides read TGCGCCAGCAGCTCCAGGACAGGGGAGACCGGGGAGCTGTTTTTT.

This clonotype came up many times. The chain couples TRBV7-3 to TRBJ2-2; D unclear. Germline values: CDR1 SGHTA, CDR2 FQGTGA. This CDR3 is 12 amino acids long. The ends were cut back, 2 bases at V and 5 bases at J, with 3 bases in the middle. The chain's CDR3 is CASSLVTGELFF. CDR3 nucleotide sequence: TGTGCCAGCAGCTTAGTAACCGGGGAGCTGTTTTTT.

The table lists this clonotype with many counts. This chain links TRBV5-1 with TRBJ1-6, with TRBD1 matching 8 bases. V gave up 4 bases and J gave up 7 bases; unmatched junction bases: 4. The CDR3 covers 14 residues. Looked up from germline, CDR1 is SGHRS and CDR2 is YFSETQ. CDR3 protein: CASSSGTGNSPLHF. As DNA, the CDR3 is TGCGCCAGCAGCAGCGGGACAGGCAATTCACCCCTCCACTTT. Filled out from reference TRBV5-1 and TRBJ1-6, the complete variable domain reads KAGVTQTPRYLIKTRGQQVTLSCSPISGHRSVSWYQQTPGQGLQFLFEYFSETQRNKGNFPGRFSGRQFSNSRSEMNVSTLELGDSALYLCASSSGTGNSPLHFGNGTRLTVT.

This clonotype was observed many times. The chain employs TRBV5-1 and TRBJ2-7, with D possibly TRBD1 on 5 matching bases. This CDR3 has 14 amino acids. V lost 6 bases to trimming and J lost 4 bases, with 17 bases between them. Germline loops: CDR1 SGHRS, CDR2 YFSETQ. This CDR3 reads CASNPTGITYEQYF. The CDR3 DNA sequence: TGCGCCAGCAACCCAACAGGCATCACTTACGAGCAGTACTTC.

This clonotype has ten or more counts. The J gene is TRBJ1-5, the V gene TRBV12-3 or TRBV12-4; 8 bases fit TRBD1. The V and J ends lost 6 bases and 10 bases, in that order; junction bases with no gene match: 8. This CDR3 is built from 13 residues. The CDR3: CASSVQGGKPQHF. The CDR3 DNA follows: TGTGCCAGCAGCGTACAGGGGGGAAAACCCCAGCATTTT.

This clonotype was seen many times. The CDR3 sequence is CSAPRGPTGELFF. The DNA for the CDR3 is TGCAGTGCCCCCAGGGGACCCACCGGGGAGCTGTTTTTT. The V call is TRBV20-1, the J call TRBJ2-2, with D maybe TRBD1 (6 bases). This CDR3 region has 13 residues. Trimming cost V 6 bases and J 4 bases, with 12 bases left between them. Germline CDR1 is DFQATT and CDR2 is SNEGSKA (reference sequence).

This clonotype was detected ten times or more. The J gene is TRBJ2-1, the V gene TRBV12-3 or TRBV12-4, with TRBD2 as a possible D gene (6 bases). The CDR3 contains 13 residues. V lost 1 base and J lost 9, with 10 bases in between. CDR3 residues: CASSLGSSGEQFF. CDR3 nucleotides: TGTGCCAGCAGTTTAGGGAGTAGCGGTGAGCAGTTCTTC.

This clonotype was recorded many times. This chain connects TRBV5-6 to TRBJ2-3; no reliable D call. The germline CDR1 and CDR2 sequences are SGHDT and YYEEEE. The V and J ends lost 1 base and 2 bases respectively, with 11 bases between them. The length of the CDR3 is 15 residues. CDR3 nucleotide sequence: TGTGCCAGCAGCTTGTTAGGGCAGACCACAGATACGCAGTATTTT. This sequence encodes CASSLLGQTTDTQYF.